These 25 T cell receptor beta chains came from one sample sequenced in a study of cytotoxic CD8 clonotypes in ibrutinib-treated CLL. Clones were sequenced by immunoSEQ multiplex PCR, and TCRdb holds only the in-frame ones, with some missing. Among approximately 150,000 clones listed, around 80% were seen once. Sequences were derived from PBMCs, sampled after 24 months of ibrutinib treatment. These receptors were collected from a human donor with chronic lymphocytic leukemia.

The chain joins TRBV7-5 to TRBJ2-1; TRBD2 was called by the table and not checked on the DNA. TRBV7-5 is labeled a pseudogene. This CDR3 comprises 18 residues. CDR3 residues: CVRSPAGWGDLFYNEQFF. CDR3 DNA sequence: TGTGTCAGAAGCCCTGCGGGTTGGGGGGATCTATTTTACAATGAGCAGTTCTTC.

This chain connects TRBV5-4 to TRBJ2-2; 7 nucleotides align to TRBD1. This CDR3 is built from 14 residues. After removal of 0 bases from V and 8 bases from J, the junction contained 4 bases not matched to a gene. The germline gives CDR1 SGHNT, CDR2 YYREEE (reference sequence). CDR3 nucleotides: TGTGCCAGCAGCTTGGGACAGGGTTCAGGGGAGCTGTTTTTT. It yields the protein CASSLGQGSGELFF.

The V gene is TRBV7-6, the J gene TRBJ1-3; D call uncertain. CDR1 SGHVS and CDR2 FNYEAQ come from the germline V gene. V was pared by 4 bases and J by 4 bases, with 11 bases between. The CDR3 contains 14 residues. CDR3 in DNA: TGTGCCAGCAGCTATCGGACGCCCGGAAACACCATATATTTT. Its protein is CASSYRTPGNTIYF.

The rearrangement uses TRBV5-1 and TRBJ2-3; TRBD2 aligns across 9 bases. This CDR3 is built from 16 residues. CDR1 and CDR2 from the germline V gene are SGHRS and YFSETQ. Trimming removed 3 bases from V and 5 bases from J; junction bases left unmatched: 10. The CDR3 DNA reads as TGCGCCAGCAGCTCCCGACTAGCGGATAAAAGAGATACGCAGTATTTT. Amino acids: CASSSRLADKRDTQYF.

This chain connects TRBV7-7 to TRBJ1-4; maybe TRBD1 (6 bases). The CDR3 spans 16 residues. The V end was cut by 3 bases, the J end by 0 bases, with 11 bases between. Germline loops: CDR1 SSHAT, CDR2 FNYEAQ (reference sequence). The CDR3 sequence is CASSLRGTSTNEKLFF. The DNA for the CDR3 is TGTGCCAGCAGCTTGAGGGGGACCTCAACTAATGAAAAACTGTTTTTT.

The genes are TRBV5-4 and TRBJ2-1, with a tentative D call TRBD2 (6 bases). Germline CDR1 and CDR2: SGHNT and YYREEE (reference sequence). CDR3 length equals 15 residues. V lost 2 bases, J lost 0 bases, and 9 bases lay in between. The CDR3 sequence is CASSFGLNSYNEQFF. DNA of the CDR3: TGTGCCAGCAGCTTCGGACTAAACTCCTACAATGAGCAGTTCTTC.

The table lists this clone with a count of one. Different DNA sequences within this sample yield the same CDR3. This chain joins TRBV7-9 and TRBJ2-7, with D possibly TRBD1 on 8 matching bases. Trimming stripped 4 bases from V and 2 bases from J, with 12 bases between. Germline-derived CDR1 and CDR2 are SEHNR and FQNEAQ (reference sequence). This CDR3 contains 14 residues. CDR3 sequence (DNA): TGTGCCAGCAGCTCCACAGGGGGGGCCTACGAGCAGTACTTC. It encodes CASSSTGGAYEQYF. The variable domain in full, completed from reference TRBV7-9 and TRBJ2-7, reads DTGVSQNPRHKITKRGQNVTFRCDPISEHNRLYWYRQTLGQGPEFLTYFQNEAQLEKSRLLSDRFSAERPKGSFSTLEIQRTEQGDSAMYLCASSSTGGAYEQYFGPGTRLTVT.

The chain is built from TRBV7-3 and TRBJ2-3; D not resolved. Trimming pared 5 bases from V and 4 bases from J, leaving 16 bases between. CDR1 and CDR2 (germline): SGHTA, FQGTGA. The CDR3 runs 15 residues. DNA for the CDR3: TGTGCCAGCAGCCCACCGGGTTTCGGGTCAGATACGCAGTATTTT. Residues: CASSPPGFGSDTQYF.

This sequence joins TRBV5-1 and TRBJ2-5; D might be TRBD1 or TRBD2, each matching 7 bases. Per the germline V gene, CDR1 is SGHRS and CDR2 is YFSETQ. Trimming took off 7 bases at V and 1 base at J, with 20 bases between the two ends. The CDR3 is 16 residues long. The CDR3 sequence: CASSRGLADRQETQYF. The CDR3 DNA follows: TGCGCCAGCTCAAGGGGGCTAGCGGACCGCCAAGAGACCCAGTACTTC.

This chain uses TRBV18 with TRBJ2-3, with D tentatively TRBD2 (8 bases). Germline assignment: CDR1 KGHSH and CDR2 LQKENI. This CDR3 has 19 amino acids. V gave up 3 bases and J gave up 5 bases, with 27 bases separating them. The chain's CDR3 is CASSPRGVPGGGPGDTQYF. The CDR3 DNA follows: TGTGCCAGCTCACCCCGGGGCGTCCCGGGAGGGGGCCCCGGAGATACGCAGTATTTT.

This clone showed up just a few times. The chain carries TRBV9 and TRBJ2-3; 13 bases fit TRBD2. There are 20 residues in the CDR3. After removal of 0 bases from V and 5 bases from J, the junction contained 15 bases not matched to a gene. Germline assignment: CDR1 SGDLS and CDR2 YYNGEE. Written as DNA, the CDR3 is TGTGCCAGCAGCGTAGTTGGCCCCGGGACTAGCGGGGCCCAACAAGATACGCAGTATTTT. The encoded protein is CASSVVGPGTSGAQQDTQYF.

This sequence joins TRBV6-5 and TRBJ1-6, with D possibly TRBD1 on 5 matching bases. Trimming removed 0 bases from V and 10 bases from J, with 13 bases in between. The CDR3 loop spans 15 amino acids. Germline CDR1 reads MNHEY; CDR2 reads SVGAGI. The CDR3 sequence: CASSYSRDPESPLHF. In nucleotides, the CDR3 is TGTGCCAGCAGTTACTCACGGGACCCAGAGTCACCCCTCCACTTT.

This sequence joins TRBV30 and TRBJ2-7, with 12 bases matching TRBD2. CDR1 and CDR2 (germline): GTSNPN, SVGIG (reference sequence). The CDR3 sequence is 16 residues long. V dropped 1 base and J dropped 5; count of bases not matched to a gene: 9. The CDR3 DNA is TGTGCCTGGAGTGGGGGGAAGACTAGCGGGAGACACGAGCAGTACTTC. Protein product: CAWSGGKTSGRHEQYF.

This CDR3 is CASSLAGSGLNQPQHF. CDR3 DNA: TGTGCCAGCAGCTTGGCCGGGTCAGGACTAAATCAGCCCCAGCATTTT. V gene TRBV5-4 combines with J gene TRBJ1-5, with unresolved D. The CDR3 consists of 16 residues. CDR1 SGHNT and CDR2 YYREEE come from the germline V gene (reference sequence). Trimming removed 0 bases at V and 4 bases at J, with 14 bases between.

The count of this clone is one. The V gene is TRBV5-1, the J gene TRBJ2-1; TRBD1 matches at 7 bases. The CDR3 runs 16 residues. V trimming: 2 bases; J trimming: 7 bases; junction bases outside the gene matches: 12. Germline V gene lookup returns CDR1 SGHRS and CDR2 YFSETQ. CDR3 bases: TGCGCCAGCAGCTTAACGGTGACAGGGCAGAGAAATGAGCAGTTCTTC. Translation gives CASSLTVTGQRNEQFF.

The rearrangement joins TRBV14 to TRBJ1-1; D gene unclear. Per germline, CDR1 SGHDN and CDR2 FVKESK. The ends were cut back, 8 bases at V and 1 base at J, with 8 bases in the middle. The CDR3 loop spans 12 amino acids. CDR3 bases: TGTGCCAGCGGGAGGAGGAACACTGAAGCTTTCTTT. Translating gives CASGRRNTEAFF.

This rearrangement joins TRBV5-4 to TRBJ2-7; 9 bases match TRBD2. The germline gives CDR1 SGHNT, CDR2 YYREEE (reference sequence). This CDR3 is built from 13 residues. V was clipped by 4 bases and J by 3 bases; unmatched bases: 2. CDR3 sequence reads: CASSMTSGYEQYF. CDR3 in DNA: TGTGCCAGCAGCATGACTAGCGGCTACGAGCAGTACTTC.

Here the CDR3 reads CASRRGLAENEQYF. DNA of the CDR3: TGTGCCAGCAGGAGGGGACTAGCGGAAAACGAGCAGTACTTC. The chain employs TRBV27 and TRBJ2-7; 11 positions agree with TRBD2. Germline CDR1 and CDR2: MNHEY and SMNVEV (reference sequence). V lost 6 bases and J lost 5; bases outside the gene matches: 6. The CDR3 is made up of 14 amino acids.

The chain has TRBV7-8 and TRBJ1-1; maybe TRBD1 (5 bases). CDR1 SGHVS and CDR2 FQNEAQ come from the germline V gene. V shed 0 bases and J shed 5 bases, with 13 bases lying between them. The CDR3 loop spans 15 amino acids. In nucleotides, the CDR3 is TGTGCCAGCAGCTTAGCGGGACCCCGAGGGACTGAAGCTTTCTTT. Protein sequence: CASSLAGPRGTEAFF.

Here the CDR3 DNA reads TGTGCCAGTAGGCACCTAGACAGGGGGAACACTGAAGCTTTCTTT. Residues: CASRHLDRGNTEAFF. The rearrangement joins TRBV19 to TRBJ1-1; 8 bases map to TRBD1. The CDR3 runs to 15 residues. Per the germline V gene, CDR1 is LNHDA and CDR2 is SQIVND (reference sequence). J lost 1 base, V lost 6 bases, and 7 bases had no gene match.

This clone was seen only once. The chain has TRBV7-3 and TRBJ2-2; D unclear. CDR3 length: 12 residues. Trimming pared 5 bases from V and 2 bases from J, leaving 3 bases between. Looked up from germline, CDR1 is SGHTA and CDR2 is FQGTGA. The CDR3 DNA sequence: TGTGCCAGCAGCACCAACACCGGGGAGCTGTTTTTT. Translated: CASSTNTGELFF.

CDR3 in DNA: TGTGCCAGCAGCTTAGTTTCAGATAACTATGGCTACACCTTC. It translates to CASSLVSDNYGYTF. The V and J genes are TRBV7-2 and TRBJ1-2, with no clear D. CDR1 is SGHTA, CDR2 FQGNSA, per germline. The CDR3 covers 14 residues. Deletions cut 1 base from V and 1 base from J, with 7 bases between.

The genes are TRBV5-6 and TRBJ2-5; possible D gene TRBD1, 6 bases. The CDR3 consists of 15 residues. The V gene lost 3 bases and the J gene lost 5 bases, with 17 bases spanning the gap. Per the germline V gene, CDR1 is SGHDT and CDR2 is YYEEEE. Written as DNA, the CDR3 is TGTGCCAGCAGCTGGTGGGGGCAAACGGGGGAGACCCAGTACTTC. It yields the protein CASSWWGQTGETQYF.

This sequence joins TRBV18 and TRBJ2-7, with a tentative D call TRBD1 (6 bases). Germline values: CDR1 KGHSH, CDR2 LQKENI. Trimming shortened V by 3 bases and J by 2 bases, and 8 bases separated the two germline ends. There are 13 residues in the CDR3. CDR3 loop: CASSPDSTYEQYF. For the CDR3, the DNA is TGTGCCAGCTCACCGGACAGTACCTACGAGCAGTACTTC. Full variable domain (missing parts from reference TRBV18 and TRBJ2-7): NAGVMQNPRHLVRRRGQEARLRCSPMKGHSHVYWYRQLPEEGLKFMVYLQKENIIDESGMPKERFSAEFPKEGPSILRIQQVVRGDSAAYFCASSPDSTYEQYFGPGTRLTVT.

The chain uses TRBV6-1 and TRBJ1-3; a weak D match, TRBD1 (5 bases). The CDR3 has 17 amino acids. Germline CDR1 MNHNS, CDR2 SASEGT. Trimming shortened V by 2 bases and J by 0 bases, and 14 bases separated the two germline ends. The chain's CDR3 is CASSEPRDVNSGNTIYF. In nucleotides, the CDR3 is TGTGCCAGCAGTGAACCCCGGGACGTCAACTCTGGAAACACCATATATTTT.